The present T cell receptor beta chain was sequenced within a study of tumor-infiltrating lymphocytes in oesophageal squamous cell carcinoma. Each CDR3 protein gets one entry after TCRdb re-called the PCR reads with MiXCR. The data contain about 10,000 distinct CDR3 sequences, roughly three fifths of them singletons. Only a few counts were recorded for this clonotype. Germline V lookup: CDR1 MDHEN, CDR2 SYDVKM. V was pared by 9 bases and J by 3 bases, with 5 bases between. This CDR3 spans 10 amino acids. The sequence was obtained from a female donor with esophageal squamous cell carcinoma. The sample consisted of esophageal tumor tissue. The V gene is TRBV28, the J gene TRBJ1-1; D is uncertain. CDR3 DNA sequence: TGTGCCAGTCGCGACACTGAAGCTTTCTTT. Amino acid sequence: CASRDTEAFF.